Presented here are 18 T cell receptor beta chains from one specimen sequenced in a study of metastatic and nonmetastatic thyroid tumors. From the PCR reads, TCRdb re-called clones with MiXCR. This table holds some 29,000 clones, around 7.4% found once. Thyroid surgery was preceded by no treatment in any patient. Sequenced input: blood. Source of these receptors: a female donor with papillary thyroid cancer or a benign thyroid nodule (not recorded which). Some clones in this sample may be carry-over from other donors' samples.

This clone was found many times. The V call is TRBV5-1, the J call TRBJ2-5; 8 bases are a match to TRBD2. The CDR3 is 13 residues long. Germline CDR1 SGHRS, CDR2 YFSETQ. Trimming cost V 8 bases and J 1 base; bases outside gene matches: 4. The CDR3 DNA reads TGCGCCAGTAGGACTAGCAGCCAAGAGACCCAGTACTTC. It encodes CASRTSSQETQYF.

In its sample, this clone was seen a few times. It may be a read error: a sequence one base away is much more abundant. In the same sample, other DNA sequences code for this CDR3. The chain joins TRBV3-1 to TRBJ1-4, with TRBD1 as a possible D gene (5 bases). The CDR3 is 15 residues long. The germline V and J ends were trimmed by 8 bases and 2 bases, with 15 bases remaining between them. Germline CDR1 LGHDT, CDR2 YNNKEL (reference sequence). The CDR3 is CASQWGGTTNEKLFF. CDR3 coding DNA: TGTGCCAGCCAGTGGGGGGGGACGACTAATGAAAAACTGTTTTTT.

J is TRBJ2-1 and V is TRBV11-2; perhaps TRBD2 as D (7 bases). The germline V gene encodes CDR1 SGHAT and CDR2 FQNNGV. V lost 0 bases and J 8 bases, leaving 17 bases between the germline ends. This CDR3 region has 16 residues. The CDR3 nucleotides are TGTGCCAGCAGCTTAGATGGGGGCGGGAGTTCGGATGAGCAGTTCTTC. The encoded protein is CASSLDGGGSSDEQFF.

This clone has just a few counts. At one end the junction does not follow the germline gene, possibly because of a read error. The V call is TRBV27, the J call TRBJ1-4; D is undetermined. Germline lookup yields CDR1 MNHEY and CDR2 SMNVEV (reference sequence). CDR3 length: 17 residues. This chain's CDR3 is CASRALGGNGLNEKMFF. CDR3 DNA sequence: TGTGCCAGCAGAGCCTTGGGAGGGAATGGATTAAATGAAAAAATGTTTTTT.

This clone has at least ten counts. The chain links TRBV30 to TRBJ2-5; the match to TRBD1 covers 7 bases. The CDR3 is 14 amino acids. V lost 3 bases and J lost 3; bases outside the gene matches: 7. Germline values: CDR1 GTSNPN, CDR2 SVGIG (reference sequence). CDR3: CAWRTGTAKETQYF. CDR3 nucleotides: TGTGCCTGGAGAACGGGGACAGCTAAAGAGACCCAGTACTTC.

This clone occurred many times. The chain uses TRBV2 and TRBJ1-4; 8 nucleotides align to TRBD1. Trimming at V came to 6 bases and at J to 7 bases, leaving 7 bases not matched to a gene. The CDR3 runs to 14 residues. Per the germline V gene, CDR1 is SNHLY and CDR2 is FYNNEI. The CDR3: CASRTGTGSEKLFF. CDR3 sequence (DNA): TGTGCCAGCAGAACCGGGACAGGAAGTGAAAAACTGTTTTTT.

A remark on this clone: A clone one base away is much larger, so this may be a read error. Different DNA sequences within this sample yield the same CDR3. V usage is TRBV7-2 and J usage is TRBJ2-7; unclear D gene. V gave up 5 bases and J gave up 3 bases, with 8 bases separating them. Germline V CDR1 and CDR2: SGHTA, FQGNSA. The length of the CDR3 is 12 residues. CDR3 loop: CASSLVLYEQYF. CDR3 in DNA: TGTGCCAGCAGCCTTGTCCTCTACGAGCAGTACTTC.

This clone was recorded many times. The same CDR3 can be traced to other DNA sequences in this sample. V and J are TRBV9 and TRBJ2-3; D ambiguous. Germline V lookup: CDR1 SGDLS, CDR2 YYNGEE. Trimming left V 0 bases short and J 6 bases short, with 8 bases between. This CDR3 comprises 13 residues. CDR3 coding DNA: TGTGCCAGCAGCGTAGAGCCAGCTGATACGCAGTATTTT. It encodes CASSVEPADTQYF.

This clone was detected ten times or more. V gene TRBV20-1 combines with J gene TRBJ1-2; D unclear. Germline assignment: CDR1 DFQATT and CDR2 SNEGSKA (reference sequence). Deletions cut 5 bases from V and 2 bases from J, with 9 bases between. CDR3 length: 12 amino acids. CDR3 protein: CSAGRKNYGYTF. The CDR3 DNA reads as TGCAGTGCTGGACGTAAGAACTATGGCTACACCTTC.

Of note for this clone: A junction boundary mismatches the germline segment, possibly from a read error. The chain has TRBV6-1 and TRBJ2-7; D is perhaps TRBD1 (6 bases). This CDR3 region has 15 residues. Germline assignment: CDR1 MNHNS and CDR2 SASEGT. CDR3 coding DNA: TGTTCCAGCAGTACCCCTGGGGGCGGCATATACGAGCAGTACTTC. It is translated as CSSSTPGGGIYEQYF.

About this clone itself: This may stem from a read error, because a much larger clone lies one nucleotide away. Additional DNA sequences in this sample encode the identical CDR3. The rearrangement links TRBV5-5 to TRBJ1-2, with D uncertain. V gave up 0 bases and J gave up 2 bases, with 2 bases separating them. The germline V gene encodes CDR1 SGHKS and CDR2 YYEKEE (reference sequence). This CDR3 is built from 12 residues. The CDR3 is CASSLGNYGYTF. CDR3 coding DNA: TGTGCCAGCAGCTTGGGAAACTATGGCTACACCTTC. The full variable domain, rest sourced from reference TRBV5-5 and TRBJ1-2, is DAGVTQSPTHLIKTRGQQVTLRCSPISGHKSVSWYQQVLGQGPQFIFQYYEKEERGRGNFPDRFSARQFPNYSSELNVNALLLGDSALYLCASSLGNYGYTFGSGTRLTVV.

This clone was seen many times. The chain links TRBV20-1 to TRBJ2-4; possible D gene TRBD2, 6 bases. There are 15 residues in the CDR3. The V gene's germline CDR1 is DFQATT and CDR2 SNEGSKA (reference sequence). V was trimmed by 2 bases and J by 3 bases, leaving 14 bases between them. CDR3 nucleotides: TGCAGTGCTAGATTGGCGGGGCCGGTCAAAAACATTCAGTACTTC. As protein: CSARLAGPVKNIQYF.

At least ten counts were recorded for this clone. The J gene is TRBJ1-6, the V gene TRBV19, with D perhaps TRBD1 (6 bases). Germline-derived CDR1 and CDR2 are LNHDA and SQIVND (reference sequence). This CDR3 contains 14 residues. Trimming cost V 9 bases and J 0 bases, with 9 bases left between them. The CDR3 DNA is TGTGCCAGCGGACAGAGCTCCTATAATTCACCCCTCCACTTT. It yields the protein CASGQSSYNSPLHF.

This clone was seen ten or more times. The rearrangement uses TRBV7-6 and TRBJ2-5; 13 bases fit TRBD2. The CDR3 is made up of 16 amino acids. From germline, CDR1 is SGHVS and CDR2 FNYEAQ. V gave up 6 bases and J gave up 5 bases; unmatched junction bases: 9. This CDR3 is CASSHRLAGGLETQYF. CDR3 in DNA: TGTGCCAGCAGTCACCGACTAGCGGGGGGTTTGGAGACCCAGTACTTC.

In its sample, this clone was seen many times. The chain has TRBV25-1 and TRBJ2-5; no firm D call. The V gene's germline CDR1 is MGHDK and CDR2 SYGVNS. The CDR3 extends over 13 amino acids. V lost 0 bases and J 1 base, leaving 3 bases between the germline ends. Here the CDR3 reads CASSEYFQETQYF. The CDR3 nucleotides are TGTGCCAGCAGTGAATATTTCCAAGAGACCCAGTACTTC.

This clone appeared many times. The CDR3 loop reads CASSGQGYGYTF. The CDR3 nucleotides read TGTGCCAGCAGTGGCCAGGGCTATGGCTACACCTTC. V is TRBV25-1 and J is TRBJ1-2; D may be TRBD1 (5 bases). There are 12 residues in the CDR3. From germline, CDR1 is MGHDK and CDR2 SYGVNS. V was clipped by 4 bases and J by 4 bases, with 7 bases between them.

This clone was found many times. The genes are TRBV5-5 and TRBJ1-4, with TRBD1 as a possible D gene (6 bases). The V end was cut by 1 base, the J end by 1 base, with 11 bases between. Germline V lookup: CDR1 SGHKS, CDR2 YYEKEE (reference sequence). The CDR3 is made up of 16 amino acids. The CDR3: CASSLRGRGTNEKLFF. The CDR3 DNA reads TGTGCCAGCAGCTTGCGGGGGCGGGGAACTAATGAAAAACTGTTTTTT. The full variable domain, in which reference TRBV5-5 and TRBJ1-4 provide the parts outside the CDR3, is DAGVTQSPTHLIKTRGQQVTLRCSPISGHKSVSWYQQVLGQGPQFIFQYYEKEERGRGNFPDRFSARQFPNYSSELNVNALLLGDSALYLCASSLRGRGTNEKLFFGSGTQLSVL.

This clone was recorded many times. The chain employs TRBV6-1 and TRBJ1-6, with D unclear. Trimming removed 9 bases at V and 6 bases at J, with 15 bases between. The CDR3 has 14 amino acids. Germline V gene lookup returns CDR1 MNHNS and CDR2 SASEGT. The CDR3 DNA reads TGTGCCAGTACCGTCCACAGAGTTAATTCACCCCTCCACTTT. Its protein is CASTVHRVNSPLHF.